The following is a T cell receptor beta chain sequence with its context. Its cognate antigen is unknown. As to treatment: some 20 received Ad26.COV2.S at low or high dose, single or two shots; 5 received placebo; per-sample allocation not given. Samples were taken on day 63 after the first vaccine or placebo injection. It was an adult aged 18-55 years in Boston who was the donor. Immunization relied on an Ad26 vector, which expressed Wuhan-strain SARS-CoV-2 spike. CDR3 length: 11 residues. V lost 1 base and J lost 5, with 0 bases in between. The germline CDR1 and CDR2 sequences are SNHLY and FYNNEI. This entry comes from a study of Ad26.COV2.S vaccination and SARS-CoV-2 variants. The data were produced by immunoSEQ multiplex PCR, yet TCRdb's version contains in-frame clones alone and is incomplete. Here the sample spans around 450,000 clones, roughly 89% being singletons. Findings and caveats of the study: Marked by substantial breadth, spike-specific CD8+ and CD4+ T cell responses were reportedly seen after vaccination. Comparability of non-spike TCR breadth was observed across vaccine and placebo recipients.

The source material was peripheral blood, sampled in a trial of Ad26.COV2.S vaccine versus placebo. This chain joins TRBV2 and TRBJ2-4; D is undetermined. The receptor's source is a person between 18 and 59 years old who received the Ad26.COV2.S COVID-19 vaccine or a placebo. The DNA for the CDR3 is TGTGCCAGCAGTGAAGAAAACATTCAGTACTTC. It translates to CASSEENIQYF.